The 3 T cell receptor beta chains reported below all come from one sample, sequenced in a study of T-cell reconstitution after alpha-beta-depleted transplantation in children. Unique molecular identifiers were built into the TCRbeta library. One entry per CDR3 protein, called by TCRdb with MiXCR from the PCR reads. Of 700,000 to 950,000 distinct CDR3 sequences listed, roughly 15% are singletons. The source material was PBMCs, mostly from graft donor cells, sampled 360 days after TCRalphabeta/CD19-depleted stem cell transplant. Source of these receptors: a male patient under 18 who had a stem cell transplant for acute lymphoblastic leukemia, so the T cells may come from the graft donor.

This clonotype was seen many times. The chain recombines TRBV7-3 with TRBJ2-7, with TRBD1 matching over 11 bases. J lost 7 bases, V lost 3 bases, and 11 bases had no gene match. Germline V gene lookup returns CDR1 SGHTA and CDR2 FQGTGA. There are 16 residues in the CDR3. The CDR3 DNA follows: TGTGCCAGCAGCTTGATTGAGGGACAGGGGGTGTATGAGCAGTACTTC. Translated: CASSLIEGQGVYEQYF.

This clonotype was recorded only once. The rearrangement uses TRBV6-1 and TRBJ2-2; D uncertain. There are 13 residues in the CDR3. Germline loops: CDR1 MNHNS, CDR2 SASEGT. Trimming took off 6 bases at V and 7 bases at J, with 12 bases between the two ends. The CDR3 loop reads CASSVFKSGELFF. The CDR3 coding sequence is TGTGCCAGCAGCGTCTTTAAGAGCGGGGAGCTGTTTTTT.

This chain uses TRBV5-1 with TRBJ2-7; a weak D match, TRBD1 (5 bases). V lost 1 base, J lost 6 bases, and 11 bases lay in between. The CDR3 spans 13 residues. The V gene's germline CDR1 is SGHRS and CDR2 YFSETQ. In DNA form, the CDR3 reads TGCGCCAGCAGCTTGTACCAGGGTCGCGAGCAGTACTTC. Translating it yields CASSLYQGREQYF.